A selection of T cell receptor beta chains follows, all from one sample in a study of blood T cell repertoires in COVID-19. Profiled with immunoSEQ multiplex PCR; TCRdb holds only in-frame clones, not every one. The sample lists approximately 74,000 clones, approximately 90% seen once, with around 4.5% in the top ten. Sequenced sample: peripheral blood. All receptors derive from a woman aged 55-75 years with active COVID-19. Each CDR3 is given with its conserved first and last residue. A D gene is named only where the DNA matches it firmly. Part of the rows lack a size; the others show once, few, many or a class for expanded clones.

D,size,V,J,length,DNA,CDR3
NA,once,TRBV18,TRBJ1-5,13,TGTGCCAGCTCTCCAGGGGTCGGGGAGCCCCAGCATTTT,CASSPGVGEPQHF
TRBD2,NA,TRBV6-6,TRBJ2-1,13,TGTGCCAGCAGTTTAGGGACTAGCGGGAAGCAGTTCTTC,CASSLGTSGKQFF
TRBD2,few,TRBV7-2,TRBJ2-1,15,TGTGCCAGCAGCTTATCGACTAGCGGGATCTATGAGCAGTTCTTC,CASSLSTSGIYEQFF
TRBD1,NA,TRBV5-1,TRBJ2-7,16,TGCGCCAGCAGCCCGACCGCCGGGACAGGGGGCCGCGAGCAGTACTTC,CASSPTAGTGGREQYF
TRBD2,NA,TRBV30,TRBJ2-1,15,TGTGCCTTCCGGGGGCTAGCGGGAGGATACAATGAGCAGTTCTTC,CAFRGLAGGYNEQFF
NA,NA,TRBV5-1,TRBJ2-7,21,TGCGCCAGCAGCTTGGCCTCGGGGGTCGGTGTCGGGCGACTTTCGAGTCACGAGCAGTACTTC,CASSLASGVGVGRLSSHEQYF
NA,NA,TRBV6-5,TRBJ1-1,13,TGTGCCAGCAGACTCGGACAGAATCGTGAAGCTTTCTTT,CASRLGQNREAFF
NA,NA,TRBV5-4,TRBJ1-4,16,TGTGCCAGCAGCACCCGGACAGTTGCAACTAATGAAAAACTGTTTTTT,CASSTRTVATNEKLFF
TRBD1,NA,TRBV7-9,TRBJ1-6,17,TGTGCCAGCAGCTTAGCGAGTGGGGGGACAGGGGGTTCACCCCTCCACTTT,CASSLASGGTGGSPLHF
NA,NA,TRBV2,TRBJ2-4,13,TGTGCCAGCAGTGGTAGCTTGAAAAACATTCAGTACTTC,CASSGSLKNIQYF
NA,NA,TRBV10-3,TRBJ2-5,12,TGTGCCATCAGTGCATACGGGGAGACCCAGTACTTC,CAISAYGETQYF
TRBD1,NA,TRBV10-3,TRBJ2-3,14,TGTGCCATCAGGCCGGGACAGGACACAGATACGCAGTATTTT,CAIRPGQDTDTQYF
NA,once,TRBV28,TRBJ1-2,12,TGTGCCAGCCTTAGGGGGGGGCATGGCTACACCTTC,CASLRGGHGYTF
TRBD2,NA,TRBV30,TRBJ2-1,17,TGTGCCTGGAGTGGTAGACTAGCGGGCCTCTCCTACAATGAGCAGTTCTTC,CAWSGRLAGLSYNEQFF
NA,NA,TRBV10-3,TRBJ2-7,13,TGTGCCATCAGTGAGTCGGGGGGAATGGAGCAGTACTTC,CAISESGGMEQYF
NA,NA,TRBV7-8,TRBJ2-1,16,TGTGCCAGCAGCTCAAGGGGCGGGGTGCAGTATGGTGAGCAGTTCTTC,CASSSRGGVQYGEQFF
NA,NA,TRBV19,TRBJ1-2,13,TGTGCCAGTACGAAGGGAGGGAACTATGGCTACACCTTC,CASTKGGNYGYTF
TRBD2,once,TRBV7-2,TRBJ2-5,17,TGTGCCAGCAGCTTAGCTTCTACTAGCGGGAGTGAAAAGACCCAGTACTTC,CASSLASTSGSEKTQYF
TRBD2,NA,TRBV10-1,TRBJ2-7,17,TGCGCCAGCAGTGACCCCCGGACTAGCGGAAGATCCTACGAGCAGTACTTC,CASSDPRTSGRSYEQYF
TRBD1,NA,TRBV5-1,TRBJ1-1,15,TGCGCCAGCAGCAAACAGGGGGCGATGAACACTGAAGCTTTCTTT,CASSKQGAMNTEAFF
TRBD1,NA,TRBV30,TRBJ1-1,15,TGTGCCTGGAGTCCCCGGACAGGGGAGGTGTCTGAAGCTTTCTTT,CAWSPRTGEVSEAFF
TRBD2,NA,TRBV19,TRBJ2-1,16,TGTGCCAGTAGTATAGTGGGGCGGGAGCGGTACAATGAGCAGTTCTTC,CASSIVGRERYNEQFF
NA,once,TRBV3-1/TRBV3-2,TRBJ2-4,15,TGTGCCAGCAGCCATGGACTCGAAGCCAAAAACATTCAGTACTTC,CASSHGLEAKNIQYF
NA,medium-sized,TRBV29-1,TRBJ1-1,15,TGCAGCGTTGTAGGAGTTGGAGGGACGTGGGCTGAAGCTTTCTTT,CSVVGVGGTWAEAFF
TRBD2,NA,TRBV7-9,TRBJ2-5,15,TGTGCCAGCAGCTTTCAGACTAGCGGTCGCGAGACCCAGTACTTC,CASSFQTSGRETQYF
NA,NA,TRBV19,TRBJ1-2,15,TGTGCCAGTAGATCCGGGACTGCCGACGGGTATGGCTACACCTTC,CASRSGTADGYGYTF
NA,once,TRBV7-6,TRBJ2-5,17,TGTGCCAGCAGCTCACGAGGGATAAGTAGGTACCAAGAGACCCAGTACTTC,CASSSRGISRYQETQYF
TRBD1,NA,TRBV7-9,TRBJ1-3,16,TGTGCCAGCAGCTCGGACAGGGGGAGACCTGGAAACACCATATATTTT,CASSSDRGRPGNTIYF
NA,NA,TRBV12-3/TRBV12-4,TRBJ1-1,13,TGTGCCAGCAGTTTTGGACAGCAGGTGGAAGCTTTCTTT,CASSFGQQVEAFF
NA,NA,TRBV23-1,TRBJ1-3,15,TGCGCCAGTCCAAGGAGGGACGACTCTGGAAACACCATATATTTT,CASPRRDDSGNTIYF
NA,NA,TRBV11-2,TRBJ2-7,14,TGTGCCAGCAGCTTAGCACAAATTGGCTACGAGCAGTACTTC,CASSLAQIGYEQYF
NA,NA,TRBV30,TRBJ1-1,13,TGTGCCTGGAGTGGACCACAGGGCCCTGAAGCTTTCTTT,CAWSGPQGPEAFF
TRBD2,once,TRBV9,TRBJ2-1,15,TGTGCCAGCAGCACCACTAGCGGGAGTTATAGGGAGCAGTTCTTC,CASSTTSGSYREQFF
NA,NA,TRBV2,TRBJ2-3,15,TGTGCCAGCAGGCTAACTAGCGCCGGGGGCGATACGCAGTATTTT,CASRLTSAGGDTQYF
NA,NA,TRBV15,TRBJ1-4,14,TGTGCCACCAGCAGAACTCCAGGGGATGAAAAACTGTTTTTT,CATSRTPGDEKLFF
TRBD1,NA,TRBV5-1,TRBJ1-4,15,TGCGCCAGCAGGTCAGGGGGGATGGTGGATGAAAAACTGTTTTTT,CASRSGGMVDEKLFF
NA,NA,TRBV29-1,TRBJ2-2,13,TGCAGCGTTGGGGGAGGAGGCACCGGGGAGCTGTTTTTT,CSVGGGGTGELFF
NA,NA,TRBV28,TRBJ2-7,14,TGTGCCAGCAGTCCCCGACCTCACTACTACGAGCAGTACTTC,CASSPRPHYYEQYF
NA,NA,TRBV3-1/TRBV3-2,TRBJ1-5,13,TGTGCCAGCAGCCGGGGGGACAATCAGCCCCAGCATTTT,CASSRGDNQPQHF
TRBD2,once,TRBV6-1,TRBJ2-1,20,TGTGCCAGCAGTGCGCCGCCAGGGACTAGCGGGAGGGCCCTTTACAATGAGCAGTTCTTC,CASSAPPGTSGRALYNEQFF
NA,NA,TRBV28,TRBJ2-1,15,TGTGCCAGCAGTCAACAGGGAAAAGAATACAATGAGCAGTTCTTC,CASSQQGKEYNEQFF
TRBD1,NA,TRBV6-5,TRBJ1-6,15,TGTGCCAGCAGTACCTCAGACAGGGTGGATTCACCCCTCCACTTT,CASSTSDRVDSPLHF
TRBD2,NA,TRBV7-8,TRBJ2-5,15,TGTGCCAGCAGCCCAAGCGGGATGGGGGTAGAGACCCAGTACTTC,CASSPSGMGVETQYF
TRBD1,NA,TRBV5-1,TRBJ1-6,14,TGCGCCAGCAACCCCGGGACAGGAAATTCACCCCTCCACTTT,CASNPGTGNSPLHF
TRBD1,NA,TRBV28,TRBJ1-1,16,TGTGCCAGCAGTAACTCCGGGACAGGGTTACGCACTGAAGCTTTCTTT,CASSNSGTGLRTEAFF
TRBD1,NA,TRBV6-5,TRBJ2-7,14,TGTGCCAGCAGTTATGAAGGGACAGTGCGCGAGCAGTACTTC,CASSYEGTVREQYF
NA,NA,TRBV24-1,TRBJ2-5,16,TGTGCCACCAGTGATTTACAAGGGGTAACTGTTGAGACCCAGTACTTC,CATSDLQGVTVETQYF
TRBD1,few,TRBV2,TRBJ1-5,15,TGTGCCAGCAGTGAAGTGGAACAGGGGGAGCAGCCCCAGCATTTT,CASSEVEQGEQPQHF
TRBD2,NA,TRBV5-6,TRBJ2-1,17,TGTGCCAGCACAAAGGAAGGACTAGCGGGAGAGTACAATGAGCAGTTCTTC,CASTKEGLAGEYNEQFF
TRBD1,NA,TRBV6-5,TRBJ1-5,14,TGTGCCAGCAGTCGGACAGGGGGCGATCAGCCCCAGCATTTT,CASSRTGGDQPQHF
NA,NA,TRBV29-1,TRBJ1-1,14,TGCAGCGTGCGCCGTCAACCAGGGGAAAAAGAAGCTTTCTTT,CSVRRQPGEKEAFF
NA,NA,TRBV4-1,TRBJ2-3,14,TGCGCCAGCAGCCAAGAGGTTCAGGGCGATACGCAGTATTTT,CASSQEVQGDTQYF
TRBD2,once,TRBV7-2,TRBJ2-1,17,TGTGCCAGCAGCCCTATAGTTAGGACTAGCGTGTACAATGAGCAGTTCTTC,CASSPIVRTSVYNEQFF
TRBD2,NA,TRBV27,TRBJ2-5,13,TGTGCCAGCAGACCTTCGGGAGGGGAGACCCAGTACTTC,CASRPSGGETQYF
NA,NA,TRBV20-1,TRBJ2-1,11,TGCAGTGCCCCGAGGGTCGATGAGCAGTTCTTC,CSAPRVDEQFF